This T cell receptor beta chain was captured in a study of cytomegalovirus exposure and HLA in healthy donors. Across the study: Early release data held tens of millions of unique TCRs from HLA-typed donors. Overall study results and limits: An assumption of roughly uniform sequencing depth across donors underlay the presence/absence analyses. V- and J-gene trimming of TCR beta was linked (in a later analysis) to a missense DCLRE1C variant.

Note on this clone: Its target is not known.

The PCR had 60 Vbeta and 13 Jbeta primers. Sequencing used immunoSEQ multiplex PCR; TCRdb keeps in-frame clones, though not all of them. This sample has about 150,000 clones; 68% occur once, and the top ten carry 10%. This TCR was sampled from a man younger than 45 in good health and CMV-seropositive. What was sequenced was PBMCs.

As DNA, the CDR3 is TGTGCCAGCAAGCAGGGGGGCACCGGGGAGCTGTTTTTT. Encoded protein: CASKQGGTGELFF. V is TRBV5-4 and J is TRBJ2-2; weak D call: TRBD1 (7 bases). Trimming took off 6 bases at V and 4 bases at J, with 10 bases between the two ends. Germline V gene data show CDR1 as SGHNT and CDR2 as YYREEE (reference sequence). The CDR3 has 13 amino acids. Using reference TRBV5-4 and TRBJ2-2 for the parts outside the CDR3, the full variable domain is ETGVTQSPTHLIKTRGQQVTLRCSSQSGHNTVSWYQQALGQGPQFIFQYYREEENGRGNFPPRFSGLQFPNYSSELNVNALELDDSALYLCASKQGGTGELFFGEGSRLTVL.